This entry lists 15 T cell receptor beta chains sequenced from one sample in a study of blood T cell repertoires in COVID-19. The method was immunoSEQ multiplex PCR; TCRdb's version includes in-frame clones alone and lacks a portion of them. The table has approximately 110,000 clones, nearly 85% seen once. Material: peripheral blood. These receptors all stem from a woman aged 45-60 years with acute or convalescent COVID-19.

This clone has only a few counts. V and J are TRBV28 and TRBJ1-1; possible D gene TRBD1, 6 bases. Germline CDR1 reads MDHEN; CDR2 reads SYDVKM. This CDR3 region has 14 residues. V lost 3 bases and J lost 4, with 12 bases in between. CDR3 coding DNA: TGTGCCAGCAGTTTTGATCACAGGGTCACTGAAGCTTTCTTT. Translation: CASSFDHRVTEAFF.

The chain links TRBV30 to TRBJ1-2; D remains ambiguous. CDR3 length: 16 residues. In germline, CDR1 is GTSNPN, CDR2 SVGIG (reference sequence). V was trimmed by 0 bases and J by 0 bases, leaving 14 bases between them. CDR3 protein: CAWSVPGSGANYGYTF. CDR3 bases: TGTGCCTGGAGTGTACCTGGTTCCGGAGCTAACTATGGCTACACCTTC.

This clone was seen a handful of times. CDR3 sequence reads: CASSKDRGRDFSPLHF. In nucleotides, the CDR3 is TGTGCCAGTAGTAAGGACAGGGGGCGAGACTTTTCACCCCTCCACTTT. The rearrangement links TRBV19 to TRBJ1-6; 11 bases are shared with TRBD1. The CDR3 runs to 16 residues. The V gene end was trimmed by 4 bases and the J gene end by 9 bases; junction bases not matched to a gene: 8. CDR1 and CDR2 from the germline V gene are LNHDA and SQIVND (reference sequence).

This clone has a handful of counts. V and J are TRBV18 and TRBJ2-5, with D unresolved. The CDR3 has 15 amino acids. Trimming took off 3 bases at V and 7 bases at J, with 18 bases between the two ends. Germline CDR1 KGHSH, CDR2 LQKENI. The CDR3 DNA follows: TGTGCCAGCTCACCCTCGTACGGGTATGATAGGACCCAGTACTTC. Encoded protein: CASSPSYGYDRTQYF.

The chain's CDR3 is CASSLTGPPYNEQFF. DNA of the CDR3: TGTGCCAGCAGCCTGACAGGGCCTCCGTACAATGAGCAGTTCTTC. The rearrangement links TRBV7-2 to TRBJ2-1; 7 bases fit TRBD1. Germline V lookup: CDR1 SGHTA, CDR2 FQGNSA. This CDR3 has 15 amino acids. Trimming removed 5 bases from V and 4 bases from J; junction bases left unmatched: 8.

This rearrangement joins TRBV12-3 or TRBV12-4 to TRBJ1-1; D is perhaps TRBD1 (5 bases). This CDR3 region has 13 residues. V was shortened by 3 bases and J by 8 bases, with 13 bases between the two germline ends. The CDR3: CASSLWGQGEAFF. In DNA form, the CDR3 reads TGTGCCAGCAGTTTGTGGGGCCAAGGCGAAGCTTTCTTT.

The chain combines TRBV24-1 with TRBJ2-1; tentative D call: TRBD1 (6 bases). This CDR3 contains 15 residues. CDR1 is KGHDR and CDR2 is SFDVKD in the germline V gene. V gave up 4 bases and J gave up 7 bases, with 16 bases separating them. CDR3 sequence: CATSDPTLGTNEQFF. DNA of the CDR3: TGTGCCACCAGTGACCCTACACTCGGGACAAATGAGCAGTTCTTC.

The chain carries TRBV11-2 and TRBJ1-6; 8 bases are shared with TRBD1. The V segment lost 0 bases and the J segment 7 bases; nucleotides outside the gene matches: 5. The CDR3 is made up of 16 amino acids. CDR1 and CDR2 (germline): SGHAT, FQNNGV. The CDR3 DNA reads TGTGCCAGCAGCTTAGATTTGGGACAGGTGAATTCACCCCTCCACTTT. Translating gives CASSLDLGQVNSPLHF.

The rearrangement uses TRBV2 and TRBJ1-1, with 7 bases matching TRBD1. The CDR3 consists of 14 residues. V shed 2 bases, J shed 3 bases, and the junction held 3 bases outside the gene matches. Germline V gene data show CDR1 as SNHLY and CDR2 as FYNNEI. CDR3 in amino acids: CASSERTGHTEAFF. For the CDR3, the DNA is TGTGCCAGCAGTGAAAGGACAGGCCACACTGAAGCTTTCTTT.

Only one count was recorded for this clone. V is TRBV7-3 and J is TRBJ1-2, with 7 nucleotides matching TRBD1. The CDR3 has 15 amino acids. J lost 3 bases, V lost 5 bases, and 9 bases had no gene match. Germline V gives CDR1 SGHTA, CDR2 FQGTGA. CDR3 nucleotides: TGTGCCAGCAGCATAAACCCCGGGACAGACTATGGCTACACCTTC. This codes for CASSINPGTDYGYTF.

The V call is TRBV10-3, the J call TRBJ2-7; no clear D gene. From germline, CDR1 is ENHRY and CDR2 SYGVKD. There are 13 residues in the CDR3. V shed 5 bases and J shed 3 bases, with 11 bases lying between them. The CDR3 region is CAISKTESYEQYF. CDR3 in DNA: TGTGCCATCAGTAAGACTGAAAGCTACGAGCAGTACTTC.

The CDR3 here is CAISESTLGGDGYTF. CDR3 nucleotides: TGTGCCATCAGTGAGTCAACCTTAGGGGGGGATGGCTACACCTTC. V and J are TRBV10-3 and TRBJ1-2; D may be TRBD1 (6 bases). Germline V gene sequence: CDR1 ENHRY, CDR2 SYGVKD. The V end lost 0 bases, the J end lost 6 bases, and 14 bases lay between the germline ends. The CDR3 is 15 amino acids.

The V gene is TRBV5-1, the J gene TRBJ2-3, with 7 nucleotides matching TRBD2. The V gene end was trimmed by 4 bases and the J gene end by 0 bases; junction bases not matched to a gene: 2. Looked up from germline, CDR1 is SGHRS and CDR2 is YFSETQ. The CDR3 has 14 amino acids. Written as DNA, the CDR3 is TGCGCCAGCAGCCACGGGGGGAGCACAGATACGCAGTATTTT. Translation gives CASSHGGSTDTQYF.

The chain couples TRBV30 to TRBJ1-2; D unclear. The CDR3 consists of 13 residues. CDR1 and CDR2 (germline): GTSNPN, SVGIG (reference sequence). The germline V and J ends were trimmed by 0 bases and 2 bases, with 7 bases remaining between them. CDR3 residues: CAWSVSRNYGYTF. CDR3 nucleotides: TGTGCCTGGAGTGTAAGCCGGAACTATGGCTACACCTTC.

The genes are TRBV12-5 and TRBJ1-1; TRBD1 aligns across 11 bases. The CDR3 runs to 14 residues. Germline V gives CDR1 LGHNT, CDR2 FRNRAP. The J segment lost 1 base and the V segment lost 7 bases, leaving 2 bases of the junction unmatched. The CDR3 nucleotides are TGTGCTAGTGCCGGACAGGGGGCGAACACTGAAGCTTTCTTT. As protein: CASAGQGANTEAFF.